This paragraph covers one T cell receptor beta chain sequence. MiXCR, applied by TCRdb to the RT-PCR reads, yields one record per CDR3 protein. The sample lists over 350,000 distinct CDR3 sequences; under 20% were seen once. This sample was included in a study of patients and donors after allogeneic stem cell transplantation. This CDR3 is 14 amino acids long. Trimming removed 1 base at V and 8 bases at J, with 12 bases between. Germline V gives CDR1 LGHNA, CDR2 YSLEER. The specimen was blood, either unsorted or a sorted T cell fraction (not recorded which). The sequence came from a human donor who was either an allogeneic HSCT recipient or a stem cell or donor lymphocyte infusion donor (not recorded which). It is not recorded whose cells these are; they may come from a transplant donor. The chain is built from TRBV4-3 and TRBJ2-1; D may be TRBD1 (7 bases). DNA for the CDR3: TGCGCCAGCAGCCAAGGGCAGGGGGGCGATGAGCAGTTCTTC. Residues: CASSQGQGGDEQFF.